This T cell receptor (beta chain) was recorded in a study of CD8+CD57+ T cells in acquired aplastic anemia. For the study at large: The DNA of sorted CD4+ and CD8+ cells averaged 3.2 ug.

Sequencing was done on patients that had shown CD8+CD57+ cell expansion by flow cytometry. Severe acquired aplastic anemia was present in all patients. As to this clonotype: Its antigen is undetermined.

Whole-study results and caveats: The study identified under 30 CD8+ CDR3 sequences shared by patients and controls.

TCR beta VDJ and CDR3 profiles were obtained from a genomic DNA template. MiXCR was run by TCRdb on the reads, yielding one entry per CDR3 protein. The table has roughly 150,000 distinct CDR3 sequences, more than 45% seen once. The sample consisted of sorted CD4+, CD8+, or CD8+CD57+ T cells (not recorded which) from PBMCs. The clonotype originates from a human donor with aplastic anemia.

The CDR3, as DNA: TGCAGCGTTGACGGAGCAGGGTTTGCCGAGCAGTACTTC. It specifies CSVDGAGFAEQYF. V usage is TRBV29-1 and J usage is TRBJ2-7, with a tentative D call TRBD1 (5 bases). The CDR3 is 13 residues long. Germline V gene data show CDR1 as SQVTM and CDR2 as ANQGSEA. The ends were cut back, 3 bases at V and 6 bases at J, with 15 bases in the middle.